This passage covers 30 T cell receptor beta chains from one sample sequenced in a study of blood T cell repertoires in COVID-19. Only in-frame clones appear in the TCRdb table, and some are missing; sequencing was by immunoSEQ multiplex PCR. The sample consists of approximately 44,000 clones, 70% to 90% of them appearing once. Sequencing was done on a sample of peripheral blood. Receptors originate from a man in his sixties with active COVID-19.

V and J are TRBV28 and TRBJ1-2, with TRBD1 identical over 9 bases. Germline values: CDR1 MDHEN, CDR2 SYDVKM. The CDR3 covers 15 residues. V shed 7 bases, J shed 4 bases, and the junction held 10 bases outside the gene matches. This CDR3 is CASTARQGGLYGYTF. For the CDR3, the DNA is TGTGCCAGCACGGCCAGACAGGGGGGACTCTATGGCTACACCTTC.

The gene calls are TRBV7-3 and TRBJ1-5; D ambiguous. Trimming cost V 0 bases and J 7 bases, with 7 bases left between them. The CDR3 is 13 residues long. CDR1 SGHTA and CDR2 FQGTGA come from the germline V gene. CDR3 sequence (DNA): TGTGCCAGCAGCTTAACCGGGGAGCAGCCCCAGCATTTT. Encoded protein: CASSLTGEQPQHF.

The chain couples TRBV11-2 to TRBJ2-7; TRBD2 matches at 8 bases. The J segment lost 2 bases and the V segment lost 3 bases, leaving 6 bases of the junction unmatched. CDR3 size: 15 residues. Germline V lookup: CDR1 SGHAT, CDR2 FQNNGV. CDR3 in DNA: TGTGCCAGCAGCTTGGCCGCGGGGGGCCCCTACGAGCAGTACTTC. This gives the protein CASSLAAGGPYEQYF.

The chain recombines TRBV9 with TRBJ2-7; D gene ambiguous. Between the trimmed V and J ends, which lost 4 bases and 0 bases, there was a span of 14 bases. The CDR3 has 15 amino acids. The V gene's germline CDR1 is SGDLS and CDR2 YYNGEE. CDR3 nucleotide sequence: TGTGCCAGCAGCCCGAGAGGAGATAGCTCCTACGAGCAGTACTTC. This translates into CASSPRGDSSYEQYF. Variable domain in full (rest from reference TRBV9 and TRBJ2-7): DSGVTQTPKHLITATGQRVTLRCSPRSGDLSVYWYQQSLDQGLQFLIQYYNGEERAKGNILERFSAQQFPDLHSELNLSSLELGDSALYFCASSPRGDSSYEQYFGPGTRLTVT.

The V call is TRBV12-5, the J call TRBJ2-2; 8 bases align to TRBD1. The germline gives CDR1 LGHNT, CDR2 FRNRAP. V trimming: 5 bases; J trimming: 5 bases; junction bases outside the gene matches: 7. CDR3 length: 15 amino acids. The CDR3 coding sequence is TGTGCTAGTGGTCCGACAGGGGCAAGTACCGGGGAGCTGTTTTTT. Encoded protein: CASGPTGASTGELFF.

The CDR3 DNA reads as TGTGCCAGCAGCGAGTCACAGGGTAACACTGAAGCTTTCTTT. Translating it yields CASSESQGNTEAFF. The V and J genes are TRBV9 and TRBJ1-1; the D gene is possibly TRBD1 (6 bases). V was clipped by 3 bases and J by 2 bases, with 11 bases between them. Germline V gene data show CDR1 as SGDLS and CDR2 as YYNGEE. The CDR3 is 14 amino acids.

The chain employs TRBV20-1 and TRBJ1-5, with D unclear. Germline V gives CDR1 DFQATT, CDR2 SNEGSKA (reference sequence). This CDR3 spans 15 amino acids. Deletions cut 3 bases from V and 2 bases from J, with 14 bases between. CDR3 in amino acids: CSASPAEWGNQPQHF. The CDR3 region has the DNA TGCAGTGCTAGTCCGGCGGAGTGGGGCAATCAGCCCCAGCATTTT.

The chain carries TRBV10-3 and TRBJ2-3, with 10 bases fitting TRBD2. Trimming at V came to 11 bases and at J to 0 bases, leaving 11 bases not matched to a gene. Germline CDR1 reads ENHRY; CDR2 reads SYGVKD. The CDR3 runs 16 residues. CDR3 loop: CAVRARAGGSTDTQYF. CDR3 in DNA: TGTGCCGTTCGAGCGCGAGCGGGAGGGAGCACAGATACGCAGTATTTT.

In its sample, this clone was seen a few times. The chain links TRBV27 to TRBJ2-7, with D maybe TRBD2 (6 bases). V lost 2 bases to trimming and J lost 3 bases, with 11 bases between them. Germline V CDR1 and CDR2: MNHEY, SMNVEV (reference sequence). CDR3 length equals 14 residues. CDR3 region: CASSLMRGGYEQYF. CDR3 in DNA: TGTGCCAGCAGTTTAATGCGGGGAGGCTACGAGCAGTACTTC.

The chain joins TRBV4-1 to TRBJ2-7; 7 bases are shared with TRBD1. This CDR3 comprises 16 residues. V lost 3 bases to trimming and J lost 2 bases; unmatched junction nucleotides: 10. The V gene's germline CDR1 is MGHRA and CDR2 YSYEKL. The CDR3 nucleotides are TGCGCCAGCAGCCACCCTGGAGAGGGGGCCGCCTACGAGCAGTACTTC. It translates to CASSHPGEGAAYEQYF.

The gene calls are TRBV6-4 and TRBJ2-2; 8 bases map to TRBD2. Germline trimming cut 2 bases from V and 6 bases from J; bases unmatched to any gene: 11. Germline loops: CDR1 MRHNA, CDR2 SNTAGT. The CDR3 has 17 residues. CDR3: CASSDGMREDRAGELFF. In nucleotides, the CDR3 is TGTGCCAGCAGTGACGGTATGCGGGAGGATCGGGCCGGGGAGCTGTTTTTT.

The chain links TRBV28 to TRBJ2-7; TRBD1 matches 9 bases. With 4 bases clipped from V and 3 bases from J, the junction kept 1 base outside the gene matches. The CDR3 loop spans 13 amino acids. The germline V gene has CDR1 MDHEN and CDR2 SYDVKM. DNA for the CDR3: TGTGCCAGCAGTTCGGGACAGGGCTACGAGCAGTACTTC. Protein product: CASSSGQGYEQYF.

This sequence joins TRBV18 and TRBJ1-3; 7 positions match TRBD1. Germline CDR1 and CDR2: KGHSH and LQKENI. Trimming at V came to 4 bases and at J to 4 bases, leaving 7 bases not matched to a gene. The CDR3 sequence is 15 residues long. CDR3 DNA sequence: TGTGCCAGCTCACAGGACAGGACCAAAGGAAACACCATATATTTT. Its protein is CASSQDRTKGNTIYF. Filled out from reference TRBV18 and TRBJ1-3, the complete variable domain reads NAGVMQNPRHLVRRRGQEARLRCSPMKGHSHVYWYRQLPEEGLKFMVYLQKENIIDESGMPKERFSAEFPKEGPSILRIQQVVRGDSAAYFCASSQDRTKGNTIYFGEGSWLTVV.

V gene TRBV29-1 combines with J gene TRBJ1-1; D call uncertain. Trimming removed 5 bases from V and 2 bases from J, with 9 bases in between. Germline loops: CDR1 SQVTM, CDR2 ANQGSEA. There are 12 residues in the CDR3. CDR3 bases: TGCAGCGTTCAGGAGGATAACACTGAAGCTTTCTTT. Its protein product is CSVQEDNTEAFF.

This chain uses TRBV7-6 with TRBJ1-5, with D tentatively TRBD1 (5 bases). Deletions cut 1 base from V and 4 bases from J, with 11 bases between. The length of the CDR3 is 15 residues. Germline V gene sequence: CDR1 SGHVS, CDR2 FNYEAQ. CDR3 bases: TGTGCCAGCAGCTTAGGGGGCCTAGGGAATCAGCCCCAGCATTTT. This translates into CASSLGGLGNQPQHF. The whole variable domain, filled in from reference TRBV7-6 and TRBJ1-5, reads GAGVSQSPRYKVTKRGQDVALRCDPISGHVSLYWYRQALGQGPEFLTYFNYEAQQDKSGLPNDRFSAERPEGSISTLTIQRTEQRDSAMYRCASSLGGLGNQPQHFGDGTRLSIL.

The rearrangement links TRBV9 to TRBJ2-3, with 8 bases lining up with TRBD2. V trimming: 4 bases; J trimming: 4 bases; junction bases outside the gene matches: 8. The CDR3 loop spans 15 amino acids. Germline assignment: CDR1 SGDLS and CDR2 YYNGEE. CDR3 sequence (DNA): TGTGCCAGCAGCCCGGGACTAGTTGATCCAGATACGCAGTATTTT. It translates to CASSPGLVDPDTQYF.

CDR3 bases: TGTGCCAGTAGTATAGAACAGCCGAACACTGAAGCTTTCTTT. It yields the protein CASSIEQPNTEAFF. The chain links TRBV19 to TRBJ1-1; D remains ambiguous. The CDR3 extends over 14 amino acids. Trimming took off 0 bases at V and 1 base at J, with 6 bases between the two ends. Germline lookup yields CDR1 LNHDA and CDR2 SQIVND (reference sequence).

This clone was picked up a small number of times. The chain employs TRBV2 and TRBJ2-1; 10 nucleotides match TRBD2. The V and J ends lost 6 bases and 7 bases, in that order; junction bases with no gene match: 12. Looked up from germline, CDR1 is SNHLY and CDR2 is FYNNEI. The CDR3 has 16 residues. The CDR3 bases are TGTGCCAGCAGCCCCGAGGGCGCTAGCGGGAGTAATGAGCAGTTCTTC. Amino acid sequence: CASSPEGASGSNEQFF.

The V call is TRBV6-6, the J call TRBJ2-3, with no clear D. The CDR3 contains 16 residues. Trimming left V 0 bases short and J 1 base short, with 11 bases between. CDR1 is MNHNY and CDR2 is SVGAGI in the germline V gene (reference sequence). CDR3 sequence reads: CASSYSAVSGTDTQYF. The DNA for the CDR3 is TGTGCCAGCAGTTACTCGGCGGTATCCGGCACAGATACGCAGTATTTT.

The CDR3 spells CASSSVAGIGAEEQYF. Here the CDR3 DNA reads TGCGCCAGCAGCTCAGTAGCGGGAATAGGGGCGGAGGAGCAGTACTTC. The chain couples TRBV4-1 to TRBJ2-7; 8 bases are a match to TRBD2. Germline CDR1 reads MGHRA; CDR2 reads YSYEKL. The junction had 16 bases not matched to a gene; V was cut back by 5 bases and J by 7 bases. CDR3 length: 16 amino acids.

This chain uses TRBV5-4 with TRBJ2-3; the D is unclear. V was clipped by 5 bases and J by 2 bases, with 9 bases between them. The CDR3 extends over 13 amino acids. CDR1 is SGHNT and CDR2 is YYREEE in the germline V gene (reference sequence). CDR3 sequence (DNA): TGTGCCAGCAGTTCCTCCTACACAGATACGCAGTATTTT. Amino acid sequence: CASSSSYTDTQYF.

This chain uses TRBV7-6 with TRBJ2-1, with TRBD2 matching 8 bases. The CDR3 has 16 residues. CDR1 and CDR2 from the germline V gene are SGHVS and FNYEAQ. Unmatched junction bases numbered 3, after V lost 2 bases and J lost 0 bases. The CDR3 DNA reads as TGTGCCAGCAGCTTACAAGCGGGAGTCTCCTACAATGAGCAGTTCTTC. It yields the protein CASSLQAGVSYNEQFF.

This chain connects TRBV7-2 to TRBJ2-5, with 10 bases fitting TRBD2. The CDR3 covers 16 residues. The junction had 13 bases not matched to a gene; V was cut back by 5 bases and J by 7 bases. Germline CDR1 and CDR2: SGHTA and FQGNSA. The CDR3 DNA reads TGTGCCAGCAGCCCCTATACGATAGCGGGAGGAGGGACCCAGTACTTC. It encodes CASSPYTIAGGGTQYF.

As regards this clone: The germline gene is not matched at one end of the junction; a read error may be the cause. V and J are TRBV6-1 and TRBJ2-1, with 14 bases that match TRBD2. The germline CDR1 and CDR2 sequences are MNHNS and SASEGT. This CDR3 region has 19 residues. The CDR3 region has the DNA TGTGCCAGCAGGGAAGGACGACTAGCGGGAGGGCCTTTTCTCAATGAGCAGTTCTTC. Translated: CASREGRLAGGPFLNEQFF.

The V gene is TRBV2, the J gene TRBJ2-2; D is undetermined. The CDR3 consists of 13 residues. Trimming left V 6 bases short and J 4 bases short, with 9 bases between. Germline V lookup: CDR1 SNHLY, CDR2 FYNNEI. CDR3 loop: CASRYVATGELFF. CDR3 in DNA: TGTGCCAGCAGATACGTGGCCACCGGGGAGCTGTTTTTT.

The chain combines TRBV7-2 with TRBJ1-1, with D possibly TRBD1 on 6 matching bases. CDR3 length: 15 residues. V was shortened by 4 bases and J by 4 bases, with 16 bases between the two germline ends. Germline CDR1 SGHTA, CDR2 FQGNSA. CDR3 in amino acids: CASSYAQGGGTEAFF. CDR3 in DNA: TGTGCCAGCAGCTACGCCCAAGGGGGGGGCACTGAAGCTTTCTTT.

For the CDR3, the DNA is TGTGCCACCAGTGATTCGCGGACAGGGGACCACGGTGAGCAGTTCTTC. It translates to CATSDSRTGDHGEQFF. The V gene is TRBV24-1, the J gene TRBJ2-1; 9 nucleotides match TRBD1. The ends lost 2 bases at V and 9 bases at J; junction bases unmatched: 10. This CDR3 contains 16 residues. In germline, CDR1 is KGHDR, CDR2 SFDVKD.

The chain uses TRBV28 and TRBJ2-1; 9 bases agree with TRBD2. The V gene's germline CDR1 is MDHEN and CDR2 SYDVKM. The CDR3 covers 17 residues. The ends lost 4 bases at V and 4 bases at J; junction bases unmatched: 11. The CDR3 loop reads CASSSARGRAAYNEQFF. CDR3 nucleotide sequence: TGTGCCAGCAGTTCGGCTCGCGGGAGGGCCGCTTACAATGAGCAGTTCTTC.

This chain connects TRBV28 to TRBJ1-2; 8 bases map to TRBD1. The CDR3 has 15 amino acids. Germline CDR1 and CDR2: MDHEN and SYDVKM. Germline trimming cut 7 bases from V and 6 bases from J; bases unmatched to any gene: 13. The CDR3 DNA is TGTGCCAGCACCCCTAGGCAGGGGGCGCTGGATGGCTACACCTTC. As protein: CASTPRQGALDGYTF.

By share of the sample, this clone is medium-sized. The V and J genes are TRBV7-3 and TRBJ2-2, with 9 bases lining up with TRBD2. The CDR3 length is 14 residues. The germline CDR1 and CDR2 sequences are SGHTA and FQGTGA. V trimming: 3 bases; J trimming: 5 bases; junction bases outside the gene matches: 1. The CDR3 region has the DNA TGTGCCAGCAGCTTTGCGGGAGGGACCGGGGAGCTGTTTTTT. Protein sequence: CASSFAGGTGELFF.